This T cell receptor beta chain was observed in a study of shared clonotypes between healthy human individuals. Study-level findings and limits: It was the non-shared clonotypes that had lower generation probabilities than clonotypes shared by all four donors.

Clones were sequenced by immunoSEQ multiplex PCR, and TCRdb holds only the in-frame ones, with some missing. The sample lists hundreds of thousands of clones, approximately 96% seen once, with 0.11% in the top ten. CD45RO-negative, CCR7-positively selected cells formed the naive CD8 fraction, excluding terminally differentiated effector memory CD45RA+ cells. On this clone itself: As yet, its antigen is unknown.

The sequenced sample consisted of naive CD8+ T cells sorted from blood. The sequence was obtained from a woman aged 25 to 39 in good health.

This CDR3 reads CASSSRLGSSYNEQFF. CDR3 bases: TGTGCCAGCAGCTCCCGACTGGGAAGCTCCTACAATGAGCAGTTCTTC. The chain couples TRBV9 to TRBJ2-1; D remains unclear. CDR1 is SGDLS, CDR2 YYNGEE, per germline. The ends were cut back, 4 bases at V and 0 bases at J, with 14 bases in the middle. The CDR3 totals 16 residues.